This is a list of T cell receptor beta chains from one sample in a study of blood T cells in healthy people across ages. TCRdb re-analysed the 5' RACE reads in MiXCR, keeping a single row per CDR3 protein. The sample holds about a million distinct CDR3 sequences, less than 45% seen once. What was sequenced was blood. These receptors all come from a man between 18 and 29 years old in good health. Each CDR3 is given with its conserved first and last residue. A D gene is named only where the DNA matches it firmly. For some rows the clone size is stated as once, few or many, or as a class when expanded; others skip it.

j_gene: TRBJ1-1; d_gene: TRBD1; v_gene: TRBV5-1; abundance: NA; CDR3aa: CASSYGPGQGQGMNTEAFF
j_gene: TRBJ1-6; d_gene: NA; v_gene: TRBV20-1; abundance: NA; CDR3aa: CSASRRRDSPLHF
j_gene: TRBJ1-2; d_gene: NA; v_gene: TRBV20-1; abundance: many; CDR3aa: CSARSGGFRYGYTF
j_gene: TRBJ1-2; d_gene: NA; v_gene: TRBV6-1; abundance: NA; CDR3aa: CASSEVGLYGYTF
j_gene: TRBJ2-4; d_gene: NA; v_gene: TRBV20-1; abundance: NA; CDR3aa: CSAPTSESKNIQYF
j_gene: TRBJ1-2; d_gene: NA; v_gene: TRBV20-1; abundance: NA; CDR3aa: CSAEDGALYGYTF
j_gene: TRBJ2-2; d_gene: NA; v_gene: TRBV28; abundance: NA; CDR3aa: CASGGPATGELFF
j_gene: TRBJ2-7; d_gene: NA; v_gene: TRBV7-2; abundance: NA; CDR3aa: CASSLISTVSSGGEQYF
j_gene: TRBJ1-2; d_gene: NA; v_gene: TRBV7-9; abundance: NA; CDR3aa: CAGSLGQINYGYTF
j_gene: TRBJ2-7; d_gene: NA; v_gene: TRBV7-6; abundance: few; CDR3aa: CASSQIEGYEQYF
j_gene: TRBJ1-2; d_gene: NA; v_gene: TRBV7-9; abundance: NA; CDR3aa: CASTYNYGYTF
j_gene: TRBJ1-2; d_gene: TRBD1; v_gene: TRBV20-1; abundance: few; CDR3aa: CSAVPGGFGNYGYTF
j_gene: TRBJ1-2; d_gene: TRBD1; v_gene: TRBV12-3/TRBV12-4; abundance: NA; CDR3aa: CASSQTGNEGYTF
j_gene: TRBJ1-2; d_gene: NA; v_gene: TRBV12-3/TRBV12-4; abundance: NA; CDR3aa: CASSSDRQSLYGYTF
j_gene: TRBJ2-7; d_gene: NA; v_gene: TRBV12-3/TRBV12-4; abundance: few; CDR3aa: CASSFAGPYEQYF
j_gene: TRBJ1-3; d_gene: TRBD1; v_gene: TRBV28; abundance: NA; CDR3aa: CASSPPDRVLNSGNTIYF
j_gene: TRBJ2-1; d_gene: NA; v_gene: TRBV29-1; abundance: few; CDR3aa: CSVTGQGYNEQFF
j_gene: TRBJ1-5; d_gene: TRBD1; v_gene: TRBV30; abundance: NA; CDR3aa: CAWSTRGLSNQPQHF